These 27 T cell receptor beta chains came from one sample sequenced in a study of cytomegalovirus exposure and HLA in healthy donors. The PCR contained 60 Vbeta and 13 Jbeta primers. This table comes from immunoSEQ multiplex PCR, and its TCRdb copy is limited to in-frame clones, with some not included. The repertoire holds some 130,000 clones, around 71% seen once, with 2.6% in the top ten. Source material: PBMCs. All receptors derive from an older woman in good health and CMV-seropositive.

Comments on this clone: Other DNA sequences in the sample encode the same CDR3. This chain joins TRBV6-1 and TRBJ1-3; TRBD1 aligns across 7 bases. CDR3 size: 15 residues. Per germline, CDR1 MNHNS and CDR2 SASEGT. The junction had 3 bases not matched to a gene; V was cut back by 3 bases and J by 1 base. In DNA form, the CDR3 reads TGTGCCAGCAGTGACCCGACAGGGTCTGGAAACACCATATATTTT. Translating it yields CASSDPTGSGNTIYF.

This clone has only a few counts. The CDR3 spells CASSHPRGGISGNTIYF. The CDR3 DNA reads TGTGCCAGCAGCCACCCTCGGGGAGGGATCTCTGGAAACACCATATATTTT. The chain joins TRBV7-9 to TRBJ1-3; D is undetermined. CDR3 length equals 17 residues. CDR1 SEHNR and CDR2 FQNEAQ come from the germline V gene (reference sequence). With 5 bases removed from V and 0 bases from J, the gap between germline ends came to 17 bases.

V is TRBV27 and J is TRBJ1-2; D unresolved. The CDR3 length is 15 residues. Trimming took 2 bases from V and 1 from J, leaving 11 bases between them. Germline V gene data show CDR1 as MNHEY and CDR2 as SMNVEV (reference sequence). Here the CDR3 DNA reads TGTGCCAGCAGTTTAGGTGGGAGCGTTAACTATGGCTACACCTTC. This gives the protein CASSLGGSVNYGYTF.

This sequence joins TRBV7-9 and TRBJ1-2, with 7 bases fitting TRBD1. Germline assignment: CDR1 SEHNR and CDR2 FQNEAQ (reference sequence). The CDR3 is 14 residues long. V trimming: 5 bases; J trimming: 6 bases; junction bases outside the gene matches: 9. CDR3 sequence reads: CASSLPGTANGYTF. In DNA, the CDR3 is TGTGCCAGCAGCCTACCCGGGACAGCAAATGGCTACACCTTC.

The rearrangement joins TRBV6-1 to TRBJ2-2; D is unresolved. Germline loops: CDR1 MNHNS, CDR2 SASEGT. The V and J ends lost 4 bases and 3 bases respectively, with 9 bases between them. The CDR3 sequence is 14 residues long. Here the CDR3 DNA reads TGTGCCAGCAGTGCTAAACCGGACACCGGGGAGCTGTTTTTT. This translates into CASSAKPDTGELFF.

The rearrangement joins TRBV5-4 to TRBJ2-4; a weak D match, TRBD1 (6 bases). Trimming took off 2 bases at V and 1 base at J, with 19 bases between the two ends. The V gene's germline CDR1 is SGHNT and CDR2 YYREEE (reference sequence). The CDR3 runs to 18 residues. The CDR3 region is CASSFAFTGIGAKNIQYF. The CDR3 coding sequence is TGTGCCAGCAGCTTCGCTTTCACAGGGATTGGGGCCAAAAACATTCAGTACTTC.

The chain links TRBV9 to TRBJ2-2, with a weak D call TRBD1 (7 bases). The germline V and J ends were trimmed by 4 bases and 2 bases, with 18 bases remaining between them. The CDR3 has 17 amino acids. Germline V CDR1 and CDR2: SGDLS, YYNGEE. In DNA, the CDR3 is TGTGCCAGCAGCAAGATCCCAGGGGGGCGAAACACCGGGGAGCTGTTTTTT. Protein: CASSKIPGGRNTGELFF.

The V and J genes are TRBV2 and TRBJ1-3; D unclear. Trimming shortened V by 10 bases and J by 0 bases, and 13 bases separated the two germline ends. Germline CDR1 is SNHLY and CDR2 is FYNNEI. CDR3 length: 14 amino acids. CDR3 DNA: TGTGCCATCCGACGGGGAAGCTCTGGAAACACCATATATTTT. Translation gives CAIRRGSSGNTIYF.

The gene calls are TRBV6-5 and TRBJ2-5; tentatively, D is TRBD1 (6 bases). Trimming took off 0 bases at V and 4 bases at J, with 12 bases between the two ends. The CDR3 totals 15 residues. The V gene's germline CDR1 is MNHEY and CDR2 SVGAGI. The CDR3 region is CASSYSIRGRETQYF. The CDR3 region has the DNA TGTGCCAGCAGTTACTCGATTAGGGGGAGAGAGACCCAGTACTTC.

The rearrangement links TRBV7-9 to TRBJ2-7, with TRBD1 matching over 9 bases. The CDR3 length is 12 residues. Germline V gene data show CDR1 as SEHNR and CDR2 as FQNEAQ (reference sequence). V was clipped by 8 bases and J by 3 bases; unmatched bases: 2. The CDR3 loop reads CASGTGNYEQYF. The CDR3 region has the DNA TGTGCCAGCGGGACAGGGAACTACGAGCAGTACTTC.

The rearrangement uses TRBV6-5 and TRBJ2-7, with 8 bases that match TRBD2. The V gene end was trimmed by 8 bases and the J gene end by 3 bases; junction bases not matched to a gene: 9. There are 14 residues in the CDR3. Per the germline V gene, CDR1 is MNHEY and CDR2 is SVGAGI. CDR3 nucleotide sequence: TGTGCCAGCCGCAGGGAGCGGGGGATCTACGAGCAGTACTTC. It codes for CASRRERGIYEQYF.

This clone was found a few times. V gene TRBV6-5 combines with J gene TRBJ2-7, with a weak D call TRBD2 (5 bases). This CDR3 is 12 amino acids long. Trimming cost V 7 bases and J 6 bases, with 13 bases left between them. The V gene's germline CDR1 is MNHEY and CDR2 SVGAGI. The DNA of the CDR3 is TGTGCCAGCAAGTCGTGGACTGGCGAGCAGTACTTC. Its translation: CASKSWTGEQYF.

The CDR3 DNA is TGTGCCAGCAGCCCGAGTCGCGACACCGGGGAGCTGTTTTTT. Translation: CASSPSRDTGELFF. The chain employs TRBV7-3 and TRBJ2-2; the D is unclear. The CDR3 runs 14 residues. The ends were cut back, 5 bases at V and 3 bases at J, with 10 bases in the middle. Looked up from germline, CDR1 is SGHTA and CDR2 is FQGTGA.

This rearrangement joins TRBV19 to TRBJ2-2, with unresolved D. The germline CDR1 and CDR2 sequences are LNHDA and SQIVND (reference sequence). There are 13 residues in the CDR3. V lost 6 bases to trimming and J lost 7 bases, with 12 bases between them. The CDR3: CASSGRVDGELFF. DNA of the CDR3: TGTGCCAGTAGCGGCCGGGTTGACGGGGAGCTGTTTTTT.

This clone appeared once. This chain links TRBV2 with TRBJ2-7; 9 bases map to TRBD2. Germline V CDR1 and CDR2: SNHLY, FYNNEI. J was trimmed by 4 bases and V by 5 bases; bases with no gene match: 9. The CDR3 contains 15 residues. CDR3: CASSPRSGGPYEQYF. The DNA for the CDR3 is TGTGCCAGCAGTCCCCGGAGCGGGGGGCCTTACGAGCAGTACTTC.

CDR3 DNA: TGTGCCAGCAGCCGAGGGATGAACACCGGGGAGCTGTTTTTT. It encodes CASSRGMNTGELFF. The chain joins TRBV7-9 to TRBJ2-2; tentative D call: TRBD2 (5 bases). Germline CDR1 reads SEHNR; CDR2 reads FQNEAQ (reference sequence). This CDR3 is built from 14 residues. Trimming took off 5 bases at V and 1 base at J, with 8 bases between the two ends.

This clone occurred once. The V call is TRBV18, the J call TRBJ1-5; 7 bases line up with TRBD1. V was pared by 3 bases and J by 6 bases, with 8 bases of the junction left unmatched. This CDR3 contains 15 residues. CDR1 KGHSH and CDR2 LQKENI come from the germline V gene. The CDR3, as DNA: TGTGCCAGCTCACCCCTCTCGCAGGGGGGTCAGCCCCAGCATTTT. It is translated as CASSPLSQGGQPQHF.

The rearrangement uses TRBV10-3 and TRBJ1-6, with TRBD1 matching over 7 bases. There are 15 residues in the CDR3. CDR1 is ENHRY and CDR2 is SYGVKD in the germline V gene. Trimming at V came to 3 bases and at J to 5 bases, leaving 4 bases not matched to a gene. CDR3 coding DNA: TGTGCCATCAGTGAACGACAGGGTGATAATTCACCCCTCCACTTT. Protein sequence: CAISERQGDNSPLHF.

The chain has TRBV4-2 and TRBJ2-1, with 9 bases identical to TRBD2. From germline, CDR1 is LGHNA and CDR2 YNFKEQ. Germline trimming cut 1 base from V and 4 bases from J; bases unmatched to any gene: 8. The CDR3 is 17 residues long. The CDR3 coding sequence is TGTGCCAGCAGCCAAGTCGCGGGGGGGCAAGGATACAATGAGCAGTTCTTC. Its translation: CASSQVAGGQGYNEQFF.

The CDR3 sequence: CASSLVPGGRNEQFF. CDR3 bases: TGTGCCAGCAGCTTAGTTCCAGGGGGCAGGAATGAGCAGTTCTTC. The chain employs TRBV7-9 and TRBJ2-1, with 8 bases lining up with TRBD1. Germline CDR1 reads SEHNR; CDR2 reads FQNEAQ (reference sequence). The CDR3 covers 15 residues. V shed 1 base and J 7 bases; nucleotides not matched to a gene: 6.

Worth noting for this clone: A read error may produce the germline difference seen at one junction end. The rearrangement uses TRBV6-6 and TRBJ1-1; D gene uncertain. The CDR3 consists of 14 residues. Germline V gene data show CDR1 as MNHNY and CDR2 as SVGAGI (reference sequence). The CDR3 here is CASSLQEWSTETFF. CDR3 bases: TGTGCCAGCAGTCTACAAGAGTGGAGCACTGAAACTTTCTTT.

This clone has only one observation. The chain couples TRBV7-9 to TRBJ2-2; D is perhaps TRBD1 (6 bases). The CDR3 spans 15 residues. Germline loops: CDR1 SEHNR, CDR2 FQNEAQ (reference sequence). Trimming pared 1 base from V and 1 base from J, leaving 7 bases between. CDR3 residues: CASSLVTGNTGELFF. CDR3 nucleotides: TGTGCCAGCAGCTTAGTGACAGGGAACACCGGGGAGCTGTTTTTT.

V usage is TRBV7-8 and J usage is TRBJ2-1, with D uncertain. Trimming took off 2 bases at V and 8 bases at J, with 10 bases between the two ends. CDR1 and CDR2 from the germline V gene are SGHVS and FQNEAQ. The CDR3 length is 13 residues. The CDR3 nucleotides are TGTGCCAGCAGCTTAAACGAGCGTTATGAGCAGTTCTTC. Translating it yields CASSLNERYEQFF.

The chain couples TRBV6-1 to TRBJ1-5; D is unresolved. Germline CDR1 reads MNHNS; CDR2 reads SASEGT. The CDR3 extends over 13 amino acids. The V gene lost 5 bases and the J gene lost 6 bases, with 11 bases spanning the gap. The CDR3 protein is CASSYWAGQPQHF. The CDR3 DNA is TGTGCCAGCAGTTATTGGGCAGGTCAGCCCCAGCATTTT.

This clone has a handful of counts. The V and J genes are TRBV10-3 and TRBJ1-1; D not resolved. This CDR3 is 15 amino acids long. Germline V lookup: CDR1 ENHRY, CDR2 SYGVKD. The V end was cut by 0 bases, the J end by 2 bases, with 10 bases between. The CDR3 DNA reads TGTGCCATCAGTGAGTCAAAGACTTTAAACACTGAAGCTTTCTTT. It translates to CAISESKTLNTEAFF.

The chain has TRBV9 and TRBJ2-1; 10 bases match TRBD2. The CDR3 sequence is 16 residues long. Germline-derived CDR1 and CDR2 are SGDLS and YYNGEE. Trimming took 4 bases from V and 4 from J; bases not matched to a gene: 8. In DNA form, the CDR3 reads TGTGCCAGCAGCCCAGGGGCTAGCGGGGGATACAATGAGCAGTTCTTC. Its protein product is CASSPGASGGYNEQFF.

The genes are TRBV27 and TRBJ1-3; D possibly corresponds to TRBD1 (6 bases). Between the trimmed V and J ends, which lost 7 bases and 4 bases, there was a span of 17 bases. The CDR3 covers 15 residues. Germline CDR1 is MNHEY and CDR2 is SMNVEV (reference sequence). The CDR3 loop is CASKIDRSSGNTIYF. CDR3 nucleotides: TGTGCCAGCAAGATCGACAGGTCGTCGGGAAACACCATATATTTT.